Sequencing of this T cell receptor (beta chain) was carried out in a study of CD8 T cells in ankylosing spondylitis. MiXCR, run by TCRdb on the 5' RACE reads, gives a single entry per CDR3 protein. The sample shows about 320,000 distinct CDR3 sequences, more than 9% of them seen only once. CDR3 size: 14 residues. Per the germline V gene, CDR1 is SGHNT and CDR2 is YYREEE (reference sequence). With respect to this clonotype: Just one base apart from a much larger clone, this may be a read error.

Sequencing used blood, either unsorted or a sorted T cell fraction (not recorded which). This sequence originates from a female donor with ankylosing spondylitis or in good health (not recorded which). The chain couples TRBV5-4 to TRBJ1-2; D is perhaps TRBD1 (6 bases). CDR3 DNA: TGTGCCAGCGGCTTGGGGGCCCTCTCCTATGGCTACACCTTC. Translating it yields CASGLGALSYGYTF.